Listed below are T cell receptor beta chains from one sample, sequenced in a study of T cell responses to AZD1222 COVID-19 vaccine. Sequencing used immunoSEQ multiplex PCR; TCRdb keeps in-frame clones, though not all of them. The profile covers some 180,000 clones, with about 93% appearing a single time and 1% taken by the ten largest. This material consisted of peripheral blood, taken 28 days after the second dose of the MenACWY control vaccine. These receptors were taken from an adult who received the MenACWY meningococcal vaccine as a control. Both conserved end residues are part of each CDR3. The D gene is left open where the match is weak. Size values are once, few and many counts, or a class for expanded clones, and some rows have none.

D gene: TRBD1; clone size: -; J gene: TRBJ1-6; V gene: TRBV7-7; CDR3 protein: CASSQDRGSPLHF; CDR3 DNA: TGTGCTAGCAGCCAGGACAGGGGTTCACCCCTCCACTTT
D gene: TRBD1; clone size: -; J gene: TRBJ1-2; V gene: TRBV12-3/TRBV12-4; CDR3 protein: CASGRTGYGYTF; CDR3 DNA: TGTGCCAGCGGCCGGACAGGATATGGCTACACCTTC
D gene: -; clone size: -; J gene: TRBJ1-2; V gene: TRBV11-2; CDR3 protein: CASSSGVNYGYTF; CDR3 DNA: TGTGCCAGCAGCTCTGGGGTTAACTATGGCTACACCTTC
D gene: -; clone size: -; J gene: TRBJ2-7; V gene: TRBV5-1; CDR3 protein: CASSLGSPSLSYEQYF; CDR3 DNA: TGCGCCAGCAGCTTGGGATCCCCGAGCCTCTCCTACGAGCAGTACTTC
D gene: -; clone size: -; J gene: TRBJ2-3; V gene: TRBV3-1/TRBV3-2; CDR3 protein: CASSQDVDYPDTQYF; CDR3 DNA: TGTGCCAGCAGCCAAGACGTGGACTACCCAGATACGCAGTATTTT
D gene: -; clone size: -; J gene: TRBJ1-1; V gene: TRBV11-3; CDR3 protein: CASSSRRGAEAFF; CDR3 DNA: TGTGCCAGCAGCTCCCGTCGAGGAGCGGAAGCTTTCTTT
D gene: -; clone size: -; J gene: TRBJ2-3; V gene: TRBV27; CDR3 protein: CASSFGSRTDTQYF; CDR3 DNA: TGTGCCAGCAGTTTCGGCTCCCGCACAGATACGCAGTATTTT
D gene: TRBD1; clone size: -; J gene: TRBJ2-7; V gene: TRBV28; CDR3 protein: CASRPPGTGSYEQYF; CDR3 DNA: TGTGCCAGCAGGCCCCCCGGGACAGGGTCCTACGAGCAGTACTTC
D gene: TRBD1; clone size: -; J gene: TRBJ2-1; V gene: TRBV5-1; CDR3 protein: CASSLVGTAGHNEQFF; CDR3 DNA: TGCGCCAGCAGCTTGGTGGGGACAGCTGGCCACAATGAGCAGTTCTTC
D gene: TRBD1; clone size: -; J gene: TRBJ1-2; V gene: TRBV10-2; CDR3 protein: CASSEPNRGLYRGYTF; CDR3 DNA: TGCGCCAGCAGTGAGCCAAACAGGGGCCTCTATCGCGGCTACACCTTC
D gene: -; clone size: -; J gene: TRBJ1-2; V gene: TRBV30; CDR3 protein: CAWRRDLYYYGYTF; CDR3 DNA: TGTGCCTGGCGACGGGACCTATACTACTATGGCTACACCTTC
D gene: -; clone size: -; J gene: TRBJ1-2; V gene: TRBV5-1; CDR3 protein: CASSSAHNYGYTF; CDR3 DNA: TGCGCCAGCAGCTCCGCACATAACTATGGCTACACCTTC
D gene: TRBD1; clone size: -; J gene: TRBJ1-3; V gene: TRBV30; CDR3 protein: CAWGTGGNSGNTIYF; CDR3 DNA: TGTGCCTGGGGGACAGGGGGAAACTCTGGAAACACCATATATTTT
D gene: -; clone size: few; J gene: TRBJ1-1; V gene: TRBV28; CDR3 protein: CASSLRYEAFF; CDR3 DNA: TGTGCCAGCAGTTTAAGGTATGAAGCTTTCTTT
D gene: -; clone size: -; J gene: TRBJ2-1; V gene: TRBV18; CDR3 protein: CASSLGLAATMMQFF; CDR3 DNA: TGTGCCAGCTCTTTGGGATTAGCGGCTACAATGATGCAGTTCTTC
D gene: -; clone size: once; J gene: TRBJ1-2; V gene: TRBV30; CDR3 protein: CAWSPDIANYGYTF; CDR3 DNA: TGTGCCTGGAGTCCAGACATAGCTAACTATGGCTACACCTTC
D gene: -; clone size: once; J gene: TRBJ1-2; V gene: TRBV5-6; CDR3 protein: CASSFIFAGSGSNGYTF; CDR3 DNA: TGTGCCAGCAGCTTCATTTTCGCGGGTTCGGGCAGCAATGGCTACACCTTC
D gene: -; clone size: -; J gene: TRBJ1-5; V gene: TRBV28; CDR3 protein: CASSLWGGGNQPQHF; CDR3 DNA: TGTGCCAGCAGTTTATGGGGGGGCGGCAATCAGCCCCAGCATTTT
D gene: -; clone size: -; J gene: TRBJ1-1; V gene: TRBV4-1; CDR3 protein: CASSLRGHPGGTEAFF; CDR3 DNA: TGCGCCAGCAGCCTAAGAGGGCATCCGGGAGGGACTGAAGCTTTCTTT
D gene: -; clone size: -; J gene: TRBJ1-4; V gene: TRBV3-1/TRBV3-2; CDR3 protein: CASSQGGRFAFGEKLFF; CDR3 DNA: TGTGCCAGCAGCCAAGGGGGGAGATTCGCCTTCGGTGAAAAACTGTTTTTT
D gene: -; clone size: -; J gene: TRBJ1-1; V gene: TRBV18; CDR3 protein: CASSPLGTEAFF; CDR3 DNA: TGTGCCAGCTCACCACTGGGCACTGAAGCTTTCTTT
D gene: -; clone size: -; J gene: TRBJ1-5; V gene: TRBV6-5; CDR3 protein: CASSPDSLDQPQHF; CDR3 DNA: TGTGCCAGCAGTCCGGACAGTCTGGATCAGCCCCAGCATTTT
D gene: TRBD1; clone size: -; J gene: TRBJ1-6; V gene: TRBV12-3/TRBV12-4; CDR3 protein: CASSSGQGYPLHF; CDR3 DNA: TGTGCCAGCAGTTCAGGACAGGGATATCCCCTCCACTTT
D gene: -; clone size: -; J gene: TRBJ1-2; V gene: TRBV15; CDR3 protein: CATSRDGYGYTF; CDR3 DNA: TGTGCCACCAGCAGGGACGGCTATGGCTACACCTTC
D gene: TRBD1; clone size: -; J gene: TRBJ1-6; V gene: TRBV3-1/TRBV3-2; CDR3 protein: CASSQFAQGGSPLHF; CDR3 DNA: TGTGCCAGCAGCCAATTTGCCCAGGGGGGTTCACCCCTCCACTTT
D gene: -; clone size: -; J gene: TRBJ1-3; V gene: TRBV3-1/TRBV3-2; CDR3 protein: CASSPGFTIYF; CDR3 DNA: TGTGCCAGCAGCCCAGGTTTCACCATATATTTT
D gene: -; clone size: -; J gene: TRBJ1-1; V gene: TRBV7-2; CDR3 protein: CASSLDGERAEAFF; CDR3 DNA: TGTGCCAGCAGCTTAGACGGGGAAAGGGCTGAAGCTTTCTTT
D gene: -; clone size: -; J gene: TRBJ1-2; V gene: TRBV7-2; CDR3 protein: CASSPPPANYGYTF; CDR3 DNA: TGTGCCAGCAGCCCCCCCCCGGCTAACTATGGCTACACCTTC
D gene: -; clone size: -; J gene: TRBJ2-2; V gene: TRBV19; CDR3 protein: CASKQGGAGELFF; CDR3 DNA: TGTGCCAGTAAGCAGGGAGGTGCCGGGGAGCTGTTTTTT
D gene: -; clone size: -; J gene: TRBJ1-1; V gene: TRBV4-2; CDR3 protein: CASSQGTLQAEAFF; CDR3 DNA: TGTGCCAGCAGCCAAGGCACGCTTCAGGCTGAAGCTTTCTTT
D gene: TRBD1; clone size: -; J gene: TRBJ2-7; V gene: TRBV18; CDR3 protein: CASSPGTVSYEQYF; CDR3 DNA: TGTGCCAGCTCACCTGGGACAGTCTCCTACGAGCAGTACTTC
D gene: TRBD2; clone size: -; J gene: TRBJ2-4; V gene: TRBV18; CDR3 protein: CASSPAGGENIQYF; CDR3 DNA: TGTGCCAGCTCACCAGCGGGGGGCGAAAACATTCAGTACTTC
D gene: -; clone size: -; J gene: TRBJ1-4; V gene: TRBV5-4; CDR3 protein: CASSLSTGSGEKLFF; CDR3 DNA: TGTGCCAGCAGCTTGTCTACAGGGTCGGGTGAAAAACTGTTTTTT
D gene: TRBD1; clone size: -; J gene: TRBJ2-7; V gene: TRBV29-1; CDR3 protein: CSVERRQGTDEQYF; CDR3 DNA: TGCAGCGTTGAAAGGCGACAGGGTACGGACGAGCAGTACTTC
D gene: -; clone size: few; J gene: TRBJ1-2; V gene: TRBV5-6; CDR3 protein: CASTQTGNYGYTF; CDR3 DNA: TGTGCCAGCACACAAACAGGGAACTATGGCTACACCTTC
D gene: TRBD1; clone size: -; J gene: TRBJ1-1; V gene: TRBV4-2; CDR3 protein: CASSLTGGVTEAFF; CDR3 DNA: TGTGCCAGCAGTCTGACAGGGGGTGTCACTGAAGCTTTCTTT
D gene: -; clone size: -; J gene: TRBJ2-4; V gene: TRBV19; CDR3 protein: CASSIGTIVAKNIQYF; CDR3 DNA: TGTGCCAGTAGTATCGGTACGATTGTAGCCAAAAACATTCAGTACTTC